This T cell receptor (beta chain) was documented in a study of T cell repertoires in cytomegalovirus infection. Study-level background: Indications of both CMV infection and matching HLA type were provided by public TCR beta signatures.

The CDR3 extends over 13 amino acids. The germline CDR1 and CDR2 sequences are SGHVT and SQSDAQ. V dropped 5 bases and J dropped 5; count of bases not matched to a gene: 3. TCRdb analysed the reads with MiXCR anew, one entry per CDR3 protein. The repertoire holds some 390,000 distinct CDR3 sequences, with 15% to 20% as singletons. This chain joins TRBV7-4 and TRBJ1-1; 9 positions agree with TRBD1. This receptor was obtained from a human donor in good health (CMV status not recorded). Some clones in this sample may be carry-over from other donors' samples. Sequencing was done on a sample of PBMCs. The CDR3 protein is CASSGQGKTEAFF. CDR3 nucleotide sequence: TGTGCCAGCAGCGGACAGGGGAAGACTGAAGCTTTCTTT.